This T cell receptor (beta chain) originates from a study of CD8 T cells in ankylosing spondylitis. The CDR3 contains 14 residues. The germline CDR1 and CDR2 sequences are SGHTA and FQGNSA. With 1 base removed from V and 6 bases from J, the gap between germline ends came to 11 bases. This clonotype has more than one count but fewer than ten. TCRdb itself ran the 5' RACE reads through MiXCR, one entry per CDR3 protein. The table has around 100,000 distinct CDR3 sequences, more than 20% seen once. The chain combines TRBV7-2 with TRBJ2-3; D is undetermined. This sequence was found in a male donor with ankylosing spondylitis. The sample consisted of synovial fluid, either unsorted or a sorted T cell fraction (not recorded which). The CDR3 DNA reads TGTGCCAGCAGCTTAGAGTATGTGGGGGATACGCAGTATTTT. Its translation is CASSLEYVGDTQYF.